The clone carrying this T cell receptor beta chain was seen only a few times. Its antigen is not identified. It was with 60 Vbeta and 13 Jbeta primers that the PCR ran. Clones were sequenced by immunoSEQ multiplex PCR, and TCRdb holds only the in-frame ones, with some missing. The sample lists roughly 68,000 clones, approximately 77% occurring once. The sample is drawn from a study of cytomegalovirus exposure and HLA in healthy donors. Study-wide points: The study designated fewer than 200 TCR beta chains cytomegalovirus-associated. Confirmation was obtained in vitro that three CMV-associated chains are specific for CMV antigens. An Asian-associated ancestry cluster reportedly showed fewer N-insertions than the approximately 700-donor mean in a later analysis.

The ends were cut back, 2 bases at V and 5 bases at J, with 13 bases in the middle. The V gene's germline CDR1 is MNHEY and CDR2 SMNVEV (reference sequence). This CDR3 has 15 amino acids. Healthy people donating bone marrow made up the donors. Specimen: PBMCs. This sequence originates from a young woman in good health and CMV-seropositive. The rearrangement uses TRBV27 and TRBJ1-5; the D gene is possibly TRBD1 (5 bases). The CDR3 loop reads CASSLGAGSHQPQHF. In DNA form, the CDR3 reads TGTGCCAGCAGTTTAGGGGCAGGGTCCCATCAGCCCCAGCATTTT.